These 25 T cell receptor beta chains were sequenced from one sample in a study of identifying expanded T cells in peripheral blood. Data came from immunoSEQ multiplex PCR; TCRdb stores just in-frame clones and leaves some out. Among some 93,000 clones listed, 88% were seen once. Source material: blood. These receptors all come from a person aged 18 to 70 in good health.

The chain combines TRBV4-2 with TRBJ2-7; TRBD2 is a possible D gene (5 bases). The V gene's germline CDR1 is LGHNA and CDR2 YNFKEQ. The CDR3 spans 14 residues. V was trimmed by 1 base and J by 5 bases, leaving 12 bases between them. The CDR3 DNA reads TGTGCCAGCAGCCAAGTCGTGTGGGGAGACGAGCAGTACTTC. This translates into CASSQVVWGDEQYF.

The chain uses TRBV5-1 and TRBJ1-1, with D maybe TRBD1 (6 bases). Germline CDR1 is SGHRS and CDR2 is YFSETQ. Trimming took off 1 base at V and 1 base at J, with 8 bases between the two ends. This CDR3 comprises 14 residues. The CDR3: CASSLTGRNTEAFF. The CDR3 DNA reads TGCGCCAGCAGCTTGACAGGGAGGAACACTGAAGCTTTCTTT.

This clone was observed once. This chain joins TRBV5-1 and TRBJ1-3; D remains unclear. This CDR3 is built from 15 residues. V lost 0 bases and J lost 0, with 7 bases in between. Germline CDR1 is SGHRS and CDR2 is YFSETQ. The CDR3: CASSLGDLSGNTIYF. DNA of the CDR3: TGCGCCAGCAGCTTGGGAGACCTCTCTGGAAACACCATATATTTT.

The gene calls are TRBV4-1 and TRBJ1-4, with D uncertain. CDR3 length: 13 amino acids. Germline V lookup: CDR1 MGHRA, CDR2 YSYEKL. The V end lost 4 bases, the J end lost 7 bases, and 10 bases lay between the germline ends. CDR3 DNA: TGCGCCAGCAGCCCCGAAGGCCTTGAAAAACTGTTTTTT. As protein: CASSPEGLEKLFF.

This chain uses TRBV7-8 with TRBJ1-3; D is undetermined. The germline V and J ends were trimmed by 5 bases and 4 bases, with 21 bases remaining between them. This CDR3 region has 17 residues. Per the germline V gene, CDR1 is SGHVS and CDR2 is FQNEAQ. The chain's CDR3 is CASSPNSGRAGGNTIYF. The CDR3 DNA reads as TGTGCCAGCAGCCCTAACTCCGGCCGGGCGGGAGGAAACACCATATATTTT.

The chain uses TRBV11-3 and TRBJ2-1; D gene ambiguous. Between the trimmed V and J ends, which lost 1 base and 5 bases, there was a span of 9 bases. CDR3 length: 14 amino acids. Germline V gene sequence: CDR1 SGHNT, CDR2 YENEEA. The CDR3 here is CASSLGAVDNEQFF. The CDR3 DNA reads as TGTGCCAGCAGCTTAGGGGCAGTTGACAATGAGCAGTTCTTC. The variable domain in full, completed from reference TRBV11-3 and TRBJ2-1, reads EAGVVQSPRYKIIEKKQPVAFWCNPISGHNTLYWYLQNLGQGPELLIRYENEEAVDDSQLPKDRFSAERLKGVDSTLKIQPAELGDSAVYLCASSLGAVDNEQFFGPGTRLTVL.

The CDR3 DNA sequence: TGTGCCAGCAGCTCGTATCAGCGGGAGAGAGGCGGGGAGCTGTTTTTT. It is translated as CASSSYQRERGGELFF. This chain joins TRBV5-4 and TRBJ2-2; TRBD2 agrees at 8 bases. The germline V gene has CDR1 SGHNT and CDR2 YYREEE (reference sequence). V lost 3 bases and J lost 7; bases outside the gene matches: 11. The CDR3 sequence is 16 residues long.

This chain uses TRBV11-2 with TRBJ1-5, with D possibly TRBD1 on 5 matching bases. Trimming pared 5 bases from V and 7 bases from J, leaving 15 bases between. This CDR3 has 14 amino acids. The V gene's germline CDR1 is SGHAT and CDR2 FQNNGV. The CDR3 loop is CASSGTPGGQPQHF. The CDR3, as DNA: TGTGCCAGCAGCGGGACCCCCGGTGGGCAGCCCCAGCATTTT.

The chain is built from TRBV7-8 and TRBJ1-2; TRBD1 is a possible D gene (5 bases). Germline V CDR1 and CDR2: SGHVS, FQNEAQ. This CDR3 contains 13 residues. The ends were cut back, 4 bases at V and 2 bases at J, with 8 bases in the middle. In DNA form, the CDR3 reads TGTGCCAGCAGCTCGACAGTGAACTATGGCTACACCTTC. It translates to CASSSTVNYGYTF. The variable domain in full, with the rest retrieved from reference TRBV7-8 and TRBJ1-2, is GAGVSQSPRYKVAKRGQDVALRCDPISGHVSLFWYQQALGQGPEFLTYFQNEAQLDKSGLPSDRFFAERPEGSVSTLKIQRTQQEDSAVYLCASSSTVNYGYTFGSGTRLTVV.

The chain links TRBV7-8 to TRBJ2-6; 8 bases fit TRBD2. Germline CDR1 SGHVS, CDR2 FQNEAQ. The CDR3 totals 20 residues. The V gene end was trimmed by 5 bases and the J gene end by 0 bases; junction bases not matched to a gene: 15. Written as DNA, the CDR3 is TGTGCCAGCAGCCGCGGGGGGATGGTGATTAACCACTCTGGGGCCAACGTCCTGACTTTC. It is translated as CASSRGGMVINHSGANVLTF.

The count of this clone is one. The V gene is TRBV10-3, the J gene TRBJ2-2; 11 bases line up with TRBD2. Germline lookup yields CDR1 ENHRY and CDR2 SYGVKD. The CDR3 consists of 14 residues. With V trimmed by 7 bases and J by 7 bases, 5 bases remained unmatched. The CDR3 spells CAIKLAGDNGELFF. The CDR3 bases are TGTGCCATCAAACTAGCGGGAGATAACGGGGAGCTGTTTTTT.

The chain joins TRBV18 to TRBJ1-2; 11 bases match TRBD1. Germline loops: CDR1 KGHSH, CDR2 LQKENI. J lost 6 bases, V lost 3 bases, and 6 bases had no gene match. The CDR3 extends over 15 amino acids. CDR3 residues: CASSPGQGVIHGYTF. CDR3 nucleotides: TGTGCCAGCTCACCGGGACAGGGGGTAATTCATGGCTACACCTTC.

The V gene is TRBV28, the J gene TRBJ2-2; TRBD1 matches at 7 bases. Trimming took 2 bases from V and 2 from J; bases not matched to a gene: 5. Germline values: CDR1 MDHEN, CDR2 SYDVKM. There are 16 residues in the CDR3. The CDR3 spells CASSLEQGLNTGELFF. Here the CDR3 DNA reads TGTGCCAGCAGTTTAGAACAGGGGCTTAACACCGGGGAGCTGTTTTTT.

V usage is TRBV5-1 and J usage is TRBJ2-5; D is unresolved. Trimming shortened V by 0 bases and J by 2 bases, and 11 bases separated the two germline ends. This CDR3 has 15 residues. Germline V gene data show CDR1 as SGHRS and CDR2 as YFSETQ. As DNA, the CDR3 is TGCGCCAGCAGCTTGGCCGGGTCAGGACAAGAGACCCAGTACTTC. Its protein is CASSLAGSGQETQYF.

J is TRBJ2-2 and V is TRBV5-6; 8 positions agree with TRBD1. Looked up from germline, CDR1 is SGHDT and CDR2 is YYEEEE. The CDR3 has 17 amino acids. The ends lost 0 bases at V and 1 base at J; junction bases unmatched: 5. This CDR3 is CASSLVIGTGNTGELFF. As DNA, the CDR3 is TGTGCCAGCAGCTTGGTGATCGGGACAGGGAACACCGGGGAGCTGTTTTTT.

The CDR3: CASSLDGSSYNEQFF. Written as DNA, the CDR3 is TGCGCCAGCAGCTTGGATGGGTCCTCCTACAATGAGCAGTTCTTC. V and J are TRBV5-1 and TRBJ2-1; D remains unclear. Germline V gives CDR1 SGHRS, CDR2 YFSETQ. The CDR3 covers 15 residues. Trimming removed 0 bases from V and 0 bases from J, with 7 bases in between.

Concerning this clone: This sample includes further DNA sequences coding for the same CDR3. V gene TRBV4-3 combines with J gene TRBJ2-6; D uncertain. The CDR3 is made up of 16 amino acids. Germline V gives CDR1 LGHNA, CDR2 YSLEER. Trimming removed 0 bases at V and 0 bases at J, with 6 bases between. In nucleotides, the CDR3 is TGCGCCAGCAGCCAAGAGCTCGGCTCTGGGGCCAACGTCCTGACTTTC. Translated, it gives CASSQELGSGANVLTF.

V gene TRBV19 combines with J gene TRBJ1-5; no definite D call. Per the germline V gene, CDR1 is LNHDA and CDR2 is SQIVND (reference sequence). This CDR3 is 18 amino acids long. Trimming shortened V by 2 bases and J by 0 bases, and 17 bases separated the two germline ends. As DNA, the CDR3 is TGTGCCAGTAGTATATTTGGGCCCCCGGGAGTTAGCAATCAGCCCCAGCATTTT. It specifies CASSIFGPPGVSNQPQHF.

V is TRBV10-3 and J is TRBJ1-4, with TRBD1 matching 11 bases. There are 13 residues in the CDR3. Germline-derived CDR1 and CDR2 are ENHRY and SYGVKD. With V trimmed by 7 bases and J by 6 bases, 1 base remained unmatched. CDR3 in amino acids: CAIKDRGHEKLFF. CDR3 in DNA: TGTGCCATCAAGGACAGGGGGCATGAAAAACTGTTTTTT.

This clone was observed once. CDR3 nucleotide sequence: TGTGCCAGCAGCTTCTCCGGGACAGTCTACGAGCAGTACTTC. It yields the protein CASSFSGTVYEQYF. The rearrangement joins TRBV5-4 to TRBJ2-7; 7 nucleotides match TRBD1. With V trimmed by 2 bases and J by 3 bases, 5 bases remained unmatched. The CDR3 runs to 14 residues. The germline V gene has CDR1 SGHNT and CDR2 YYREEE (reference sequence). Drawing the rest from reference TRBV5-4 and TRBJ2-7, the complete variable domain is ETGVTQSPTHLIKTRGQQVTLRCSSQSGHNTVSWYQQALGQGPQFIFQYYREEENGRGNFPPRFSGLQFPNYSSELNVNALELDDSALYLCASSFSGTVYEQYFGPGTRLTVT.

Only one count was recorded for this clone. The chain links TRBV19 to TRBJ2-7; either TRBD1 or TRBD2 may supply D (6 bases each). From germline, CDR1 is LNHDA and CDR2 SQIVND (reference sequence). CDR3 length: 15 residues. Trimming took 4 bases from V and 5 from J, leaving 18 bases between them. The DNA for the CDR3 is TGTGCCAGTAGTAGGGGGGCAGGGACCCTCCACGAGCAGTACTTC. Its protein is CASSRGAGTLHEQYF.

V is TRBV4-1 and J is TRBJ2-7; 15 bases line up with TRBD2. The CDR3 is 15 amino acids. The J segment lost 7 bases and the V segment lost 3 bases, leaving 4 bases of the junction unmatched. Looked up from germline, CDR1 is MGHRA and CDR2 is YSYEKL. CDR3 sequence reads: CASSQGLAGGREQYF. The CDR3 nucleotides are TGCGCCAGCAGCCAGGGACTAGCGGGGGGCAGGGAGCAGTACTTC.

This sequence joins TRBV25-1 and TRBJ2-2; TRBD2 matches at 9 bases. V was pared by 3 bases and J by 7 bases, with 12 bases of the junction left unmatched. Germline lookup yields CDR1 MGHDK and CDR2 SYGVNS. CDR3 length: 17 amino acids. This chain's CDR3 is CASSDIGIAGAGGELFF. The CDR3 DNA follows: TGTGCCAGCAGTGATATCGGGATAGCGGGGGCTGGCGGGGAGCTGTTTTTT. Combining the CDR3 with reference TRBV25-1 and TRBJ2-2 gives the whole variable domain EADIYQTPRYLVIGTGKKITLECSQTMGHDKMYWYQQDPGMELHLIHYSYGVNSTEKGDLSSESTVSRIRTEHFPLTLESARPSHTSQYLCASSDIGIAGAGGELFFGEGSRLTVL.

This clone was counted a few times. The chain joins TRBV5-1 to TRBJ1-5; 9 positions agree with TRBD1. The germline CDR1 and CDR2 sequences are SGHRS and YFSETQ. This CDR3 spans 14 amino acids. The trim removed 5 bases at V and 6 bases at J, leaving 6 bases unmatched. For the CDR3, the DNA is TGCGCCAGCAGGGCCGGGACAGGGTCTCAGCCCCAGCATTTT. Amino acid sequence: CASRAGTGSQPQHF.

This clone has more than one count but fewer than ten. This chain links TRBV5-6 with TRBJ2-1; D possibly corresponds to TRBD1 (6 bases). V was clipped by 0 bases and J by 6 bases, with 7 bases between them. Germline CDR1 reads SGHDT; CDR2 reads YYEEEE. This CDR3 spans 13 amino acids. The CDR3 DNA is TGTGCCAGCAGCTTGGACAGGGTCAATGAGCAGTTCTTC. It is translated as CASSLDRVNEQFF.